A single sample is the source of the 10 T cell receptor beta chains below, sequenced in a study of graft-versus-host responses after intestinal transplantation. The method was immunoSEQ multiplex PCR; TCRdb's version includes in-frame clones alone and lacks a portion of them. This sample has 70,000 or so clones; 84% occur once, and the top ten carry nearly 0.4%. Which antigens these TCRs recognize remains unknown. Sequenced material: unstimulated CD4+ T cells sorted from spleen or lymph node cells, taken before transplant. These TCRs come from a human donor who was the organ donor for an intestinal transplant.

This sequence joins TRBV13 and TRBJ2-7; D may be TRBD1 (6 bases). The CDR3 loop spans 14 amino acids. The V end lost 5 bases, the J end lost 5 bases, and 16 bases lay between the germline ends. Germline CDR1 reads PRHDT; CDR2 reads FYEKMQ (reference sequence). The CDR3 sequence: CASSTKTGADEQYV. In DNA form, the CDR3 reads TGTGCCAGCAGCACAAAGACAGGCGCGGACGAGCAGTACGTC.

This rearrangement joins TRBV2 to TRBJ1-2, with a tentative D call TRBD1 (5 bases). V dropped 7 bases and J dropped 4 bases, with 16 bases sitting between them. CDR3 length: 14 residues. Germline lookup yields CDR1 SNHLY and CDR2 FYNNEI. The CDR3 protein is CASTAQGAIYGYTF. CDR3 nucleotides: TGTGCCAGCACCGCTCAAGGGGCCATCTATGGCTACACCTTC.

J is TRBJ1-2 and V is TRBV28, with 7 bases matching TRBD1. CDR3 length: 13 amino acids. CDR1 is MDHEN, CDR2 SYDVKM, per germline. The V segment lost 4 bases and the J segment 3 bases; nucleotides outside the gene matches: 2. The CDR3 is CASSSTGDYGYTF. CDR3 nucleotides: TGTGCCAGCAGTTCCACAGGGGACTATGGCTACACCTTC.

The chain has TRBV23-1 and TRBJ2-7; 8 positions agree with TRBD1. TRBV23-1 carries the ORF label, with uncertain function. CDR3 length equals 17 residues. With 4 bases clipped from V and 2 bases from J, the junction kept 13 bases outside the gene matches. Here the CDR3 reads CASSPGIQGDHTYEQYV. The CDR3 coding sequence is TGCGCCAGCAGTCCGGGGATACAGGGGGATCATACCTACGAGCAGTACGTC.

Comments on this clone: At the DNA level, this CDR3 is encoded by other sequences in the same sample as well. The J gene is TRBJ1-5, the V gene TRBV5-1; D call uncertain. Germline V CDR1 and CDR2: SGHRS, YFSETQ. The CDR3 totals 13 residues. V lost 0 bases and J 4 bases, leaving 5 bases between the germline ends. The CDR3 DNA is TGCGCCAGCAGCTTGGCCCCTAATCAGCCCCAGCATTTT. Protein product: CASSLAPNQPQHF.

In its sample, this clone was seen once. The chain employs TRBV6-1 and TRBJ2-3; D is perhaps TRBD1 (6 bases). From germline, CDR1 is MNHNS and CDR2 SASEGT. The CDR3 totals 15 residues. V was clipped by 4 bases and J by 0 bases, with 11 bases between them. For the CDR3, the DNA is TGTGCCAGCAGTGTACAGGGCCTTAGCACAGATACGCAGTATTTT. Encoded protein: CASSVQGLSTDTQYF.

A remark on this clone: Other DNA sequences in this sample translate to the same CDR3. Written as DNA, the CDR3 is TGTGCCAGCAGCTTACAGGGGAATGGCTACACCTTC. Protein product: CASSLQGNGYTF. The V call is TRBV11-2, the J call TRBJ1-2; possible D gene TRBD1, 6 bases. CDR1 is SGHAT and CDR2 is FQNNGV in the germline V gene. V was shortened by 2 bases and J by 6 bases, with 7 bases between the two germline ends. This CDR3 spans 12 amino acids.

The rearrangement links TRBV7-2 to TRBJ1-5; the match to TRBD1 covers 8 bases. Germline CDR1 reads SGHTA; CDR2 reads FQGNSA. Trimming cost V 0 bases and J 7 bases; bases outside gene matches: 5. There are 15 residues in the CDR3. Written as DNA, the CDR3 is TGTGCCAGCAGCTTAGCGGACAGGGTAGGGCAGCCCCAGCATTTT. As protein: CASSLADRVGQPQHF.

The gene calls are TRBV6-1 and TRBJ1-5; no definite D call. Trimming left V 6 bases short and J 5 bases short, with 11 bases between. Germline V CDR1 and CDR2: MNHNS, SASEGT. This CDR3 is 13 amino acids long. DNA for the CDR3: TGTGCCAGCAGAGGTACGGGGTATCAGCCCCAGCATTTT. This gives the protein CASRGTGYQPQHF.

The chain employs TRBV27 and TRBJ1-1; TRBD1 agrees at 8 bases. V was clipped by 4 bases and J by 7 bases; unmatched bases: 8. Germline CDR1 is MNHEY and CDR2 is SMNVEV (reference sequence). The CDR3 is 14 residues long. The DNA for the CDR3 is TGTGCCAGCAGTTCTGGACAGGGCGTGGGTGAAGCTTTCTTT. Translation: CASSSGQGVGEAFF.